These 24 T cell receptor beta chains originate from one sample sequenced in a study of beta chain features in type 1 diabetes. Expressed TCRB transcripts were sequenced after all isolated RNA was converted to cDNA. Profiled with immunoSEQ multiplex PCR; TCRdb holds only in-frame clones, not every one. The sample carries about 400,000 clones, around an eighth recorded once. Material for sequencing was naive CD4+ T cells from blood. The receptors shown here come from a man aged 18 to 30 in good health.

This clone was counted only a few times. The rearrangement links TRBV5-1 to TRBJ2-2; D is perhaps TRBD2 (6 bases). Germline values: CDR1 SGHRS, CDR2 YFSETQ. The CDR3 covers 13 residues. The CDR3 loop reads CAGREEGTGELFF. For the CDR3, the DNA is TGCGCGGGGAGAGAGGAGGGCACCGGGGAGCTGTTTTTT.

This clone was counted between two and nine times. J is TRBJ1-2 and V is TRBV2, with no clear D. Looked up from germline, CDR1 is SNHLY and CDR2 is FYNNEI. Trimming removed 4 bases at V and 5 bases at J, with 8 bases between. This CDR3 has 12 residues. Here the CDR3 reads CASSANWYGYTF. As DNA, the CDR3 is TGTGCCAGCAGTGCCAACTGGTATGGCTACACCTTC.

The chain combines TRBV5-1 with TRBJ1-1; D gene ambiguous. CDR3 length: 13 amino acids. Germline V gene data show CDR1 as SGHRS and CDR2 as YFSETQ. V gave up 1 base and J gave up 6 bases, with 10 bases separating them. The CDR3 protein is CASSLSEKSEAFF. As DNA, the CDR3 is TGCGCCAGCAGCTTGTCCGAGAAATCTGAAGCTTTCTTT.

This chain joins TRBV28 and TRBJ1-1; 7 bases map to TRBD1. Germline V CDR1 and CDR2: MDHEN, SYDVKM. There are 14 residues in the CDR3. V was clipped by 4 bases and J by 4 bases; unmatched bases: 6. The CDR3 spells CASSYRQGATEAFF. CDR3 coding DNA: TGTGCCAGCAGTTATAGACAGGGTGCCACTGAAGCTTTCTTT.

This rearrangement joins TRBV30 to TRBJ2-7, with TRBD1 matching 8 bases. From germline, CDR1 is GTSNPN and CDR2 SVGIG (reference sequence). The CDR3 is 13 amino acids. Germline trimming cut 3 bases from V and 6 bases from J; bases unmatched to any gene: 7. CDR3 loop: CAWRPRGLGEQYF. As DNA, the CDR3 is TGTGCCTGGAGGCCCAGGGGGCTCGGCGAGCAGTACTTC.

The CDR3 DNA follows: TGTGCCAGCAGTGCGGTCCCCCGCGTCTTCCAGCCCCAGCATTTT. Encoded protein: CASSAVPRVFQPQHF. This rearrangement joins TRBV2 to TRBJ1-5, with D hard to call. The CDR3 spans 15 residues. Looked up from germline, CDR1 is SNHLY and CDR2 is FYNNEI. Trimming cost V 4 bases and J 7 bases, with 17 bases left between them. Full variable domain (missing parts from reference TRBV2 and TRBJ1-5): EPEVTQTPSHQVTQMGQEVILRCVPISNHLYFYWYRQILGQKVEFLVSFYNNEISEKSEIFDDQFSVERPDGSNFTLKIRSTKLEDSAMYFCASSAVPRVFQPQHFGDGTRLSIL.

The CDR3: CAWRIAGIETQYF. The CDR3 nucleotides read TGTGCCTGGAGAATAGCGGGAATAGAGACCCAGTACTTC. The chain links TRBV30 to TRBJ2-5, with 8 positions matching TRBD2. CDR3 length equals 13 residues. Germline V gene sequence: CDR1 GTSNPN, CDR2 SVGIG (reference sequence). The V gene end was trimmed by 3 bases and the J gene end by 4 bases; junction bases not matched to a gene: 4.

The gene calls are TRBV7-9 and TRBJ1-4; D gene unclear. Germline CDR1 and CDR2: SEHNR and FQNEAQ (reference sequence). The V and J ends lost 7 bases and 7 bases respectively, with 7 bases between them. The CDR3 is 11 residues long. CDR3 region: CASNRGEKLFF. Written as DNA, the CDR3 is TGTGCCAGCAATCGAGGTGAAAAACTGTTTTTT.

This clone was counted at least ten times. The CDR3: CSVAGAGELFF. The CDR3 DNA reads as TGCAGCGTTGCGGGGGCCGGGGAGCTGTTTTTT. This chain uses TRBV29-1 with TRBJ2-2; a possible D gene is TRBD2 (6 bases). Germline V gives CDR1 SQVTM, CDR2 ANQGSEA. Trimming stripped 4 bases from V and 6 bases from J, with 6 bases between. The CDR3 has 11 residues.

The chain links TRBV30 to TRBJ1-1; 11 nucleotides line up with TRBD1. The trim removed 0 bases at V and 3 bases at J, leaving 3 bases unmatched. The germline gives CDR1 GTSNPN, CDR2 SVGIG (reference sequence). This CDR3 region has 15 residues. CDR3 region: CAWSVPGQGDTEAFF. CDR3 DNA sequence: TGTGCCTGGAGTGTACCGGGACAGGGGGACACTGAAGCTTTCTTT.

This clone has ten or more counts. The CDR3 coding sequence is TGTGCCTGGAGTGAGAGGGACATTCAGTACTTC. This translates into CAWSERDIQYF. This chain uses TRBV30 with TRBJ2-4; the D gene is possibly TRBD2 (5 bases). CDR3 length: 11 amino acids. From germline, CDR1 is GTSNPN and CDR2 SVGIG (reference sequence). Trimming cost V 1 base and J 8 bases, with 6 bases left between them.

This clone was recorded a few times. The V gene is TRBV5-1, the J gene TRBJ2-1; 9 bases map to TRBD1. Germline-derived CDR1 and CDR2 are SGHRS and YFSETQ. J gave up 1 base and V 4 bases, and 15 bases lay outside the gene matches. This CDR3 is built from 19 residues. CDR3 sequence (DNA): TGCGCCAGCAGCAGCCGGGACAGGGTAGCCCTTGTGTCCTACAATGAGCAGTTCTTC. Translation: CASSSRDRVALVSYNEQFF.

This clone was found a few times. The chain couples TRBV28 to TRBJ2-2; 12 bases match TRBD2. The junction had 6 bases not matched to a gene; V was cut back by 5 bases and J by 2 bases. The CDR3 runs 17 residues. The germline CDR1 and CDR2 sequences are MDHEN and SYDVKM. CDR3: CASSPLAGGRNTGELFF. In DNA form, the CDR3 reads TGTGCCAGCAGTCCACTAGCGGGGGGAAGAAACACCGGGGAGCTGTTTTTT.

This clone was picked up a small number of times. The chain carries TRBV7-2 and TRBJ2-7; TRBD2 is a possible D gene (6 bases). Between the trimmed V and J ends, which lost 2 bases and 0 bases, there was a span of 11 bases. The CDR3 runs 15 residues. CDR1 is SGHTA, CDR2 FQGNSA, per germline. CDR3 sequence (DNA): TGTGCCAGCAGCTTAAGGGAGGCCCTCTCCTACGAGCAGTACTTC. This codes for CASSLREALSYEQYF.

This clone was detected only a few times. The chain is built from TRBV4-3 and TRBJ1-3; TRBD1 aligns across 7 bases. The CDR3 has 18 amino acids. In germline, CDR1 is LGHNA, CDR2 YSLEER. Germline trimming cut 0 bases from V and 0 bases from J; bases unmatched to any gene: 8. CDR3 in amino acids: CASSQEEGQESSGNTIYF. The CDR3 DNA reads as TGCGCCAGCAGCCAAGAAGAAGGACAGGAGAGCTCTGGAAACACCATATATTTT.

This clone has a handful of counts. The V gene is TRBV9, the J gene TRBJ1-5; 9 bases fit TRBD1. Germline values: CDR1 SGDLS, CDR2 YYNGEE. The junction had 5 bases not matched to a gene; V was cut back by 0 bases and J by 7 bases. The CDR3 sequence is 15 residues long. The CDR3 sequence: CASSVGGTGKQPQHF. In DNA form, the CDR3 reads TGTGCCAGCAGCGTAGGCGGGACAGGGAAACAGCCCCAGCATTTT.

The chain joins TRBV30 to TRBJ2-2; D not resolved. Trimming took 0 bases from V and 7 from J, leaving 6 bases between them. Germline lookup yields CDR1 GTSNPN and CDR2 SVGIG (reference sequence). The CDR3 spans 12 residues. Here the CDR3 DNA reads TGTGCCTGGAGTGTGGAGTACGGGGAGCTGTTTTTT. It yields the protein CAWSVEYGELFF.

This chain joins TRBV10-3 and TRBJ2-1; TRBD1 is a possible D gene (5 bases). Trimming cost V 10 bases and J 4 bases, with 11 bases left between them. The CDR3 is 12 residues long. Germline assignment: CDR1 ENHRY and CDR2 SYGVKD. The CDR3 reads CATATDYNEQFF. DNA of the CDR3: TGTGCCACCGCGACAGATTACAATGAGCAGTTCTTC.

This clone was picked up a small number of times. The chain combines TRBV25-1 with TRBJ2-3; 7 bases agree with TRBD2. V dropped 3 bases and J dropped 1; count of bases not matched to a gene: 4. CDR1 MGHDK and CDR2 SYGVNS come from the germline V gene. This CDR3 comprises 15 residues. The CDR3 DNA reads TGTGCCAGCAGTGATCCAACTAGCGGCACAGATACGCAGTATTTT. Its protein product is CASSDPTSGTDTQYF.

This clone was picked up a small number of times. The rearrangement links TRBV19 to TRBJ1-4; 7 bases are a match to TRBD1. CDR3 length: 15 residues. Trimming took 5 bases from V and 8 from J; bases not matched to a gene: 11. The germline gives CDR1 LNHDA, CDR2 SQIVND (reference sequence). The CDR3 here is CASSGETGLDEKLFF. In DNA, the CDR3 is TGTGCCAGTAGTGGAGAGACAGGGTTGGACGAAAAACTGTTTTTT.

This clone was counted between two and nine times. For the CDR3, the DNA is TGTGCCAGCAGTGAAACATGGGACTACTCACGTTTTTCACCCCTCCACTTT. This translates into CASSETWDYSRFSPLHF. The V call is TRBV6-1, the J call TRBJ1-6; D possibly corresponds to TRBD1 (5 bases). Trimming removed 2 bases at V and 9 bases at J, with 20 bases between. Germline CDR1 is MNHNS and CDR2 is SASEGT. This CDR3 is built from 17 residues.

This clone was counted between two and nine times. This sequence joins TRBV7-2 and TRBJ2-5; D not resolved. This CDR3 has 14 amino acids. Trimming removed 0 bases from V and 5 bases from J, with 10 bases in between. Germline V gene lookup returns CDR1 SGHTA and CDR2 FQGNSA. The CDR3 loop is CASSLALGRETQYF. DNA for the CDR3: TGTGCCAGCAGCTTAGCGCTAGGTCGGGAGACCCAGTACTTC.

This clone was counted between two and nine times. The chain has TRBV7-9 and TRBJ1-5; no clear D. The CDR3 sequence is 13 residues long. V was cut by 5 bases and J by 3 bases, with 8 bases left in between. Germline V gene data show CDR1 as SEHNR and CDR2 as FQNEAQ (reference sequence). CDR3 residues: CASSPDNNQPQHF. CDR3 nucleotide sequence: TGTGCCAGCAGCCCCGACAACAATCAGCCCCAGCATTTT.

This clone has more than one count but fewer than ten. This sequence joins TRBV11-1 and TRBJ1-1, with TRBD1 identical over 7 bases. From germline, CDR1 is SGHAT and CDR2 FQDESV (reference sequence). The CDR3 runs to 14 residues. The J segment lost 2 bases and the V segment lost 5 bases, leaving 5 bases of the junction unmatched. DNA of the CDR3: TGTGCCAGCAGCCCAGGGGACAGAAACACTGAAGCTTTCTTT. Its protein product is CASSPGDRNTEAFF.